This T cell receptor beta chain was obtained from a study of post-analysis software for immune sequencing data. Study-level information: Several disease courses (relapsing-remitting, secondary progressive and progressive-relapsing) of multiple sclerosis were included.

A remark on this clonotype: The antigen remains unidentified. A read error may produce the germline difference seen at one junction end.

Unique molecular identifiers were carried by the TCR beta cDNA libraries. A single record per CDR3 protein comes from TCRdb applying MiXCR to the PCR reads. This sample carries approximately 180,000 distinct CDR3 sequences, approximately 28% of them seen once, and the ten largest clones take approximately 1.5%. The CDR3 spans 14 residues. CDR1 MGHRA and CDR2 YSYEKL come from the germline V gene. Overall study findings and caveats: With F measure, samples from one preparation batch clustered together strongly. Five TRBV segments occurring more often in patients than controls included TRBV5-6, TRBV5-1 and TRBV20-1. People with multiple sclerosis had a significantly lower normalized Chao1 diversity than controls did.

This receptor was obtained from a girl aged 10 to 17 with multiple sclerosis. Sequenced material: blood. V usage is TRBV4-1 and J usage is TRBJ2-7, with D unclear. CDR3 region: CASSQDLGPYGQYF. The CDR3 DNA is TGCGCCAGCAGCCAAGATTTAGGTCCCTACGGGCAGTACTTC.